This T cell receptor beta chain emerged from a study of neurological immune-mediated disorders. On the study more broadly: Multiple sclerosis patients numbered roughly 34, of whom about 30 were relapsing-remitting and 3 secondary progressive.

The unsorted libraries were prepared from 2 million PBMCs (stored at -80 C). TCRdb ran MiXCR on the 5' RACE reads and lists one entry per CDR3 protein. In the table there are about 65,000 distinct CDR3 sequences, roughly 4% of which are singletons. This clonotype was found many times. Its matching antigen is unknown. Study results and caveats: One cluster of related CDR3 sequences contained, by phylogenetic grouping, the repertoires of 18 of 34 multiple sclerosis patients and formed a possible signature. HTLV-1-associated myelopathy had the most TCR clonal expansion, and multiple sclerosis had the least, less than healthy controls.

The CDR3 runs to 14 residues. Between the trimmed V and J ends, which lost 6 bases and 8 bases, there was a span of 18 bases. The V gene's germline CDR1 is SGHKS and CDR2 YYEKEE (reference sequence). This receptor was identified in a man aged 50-59 years with multiple sclerosis. The sample comprised PBMCs. The J gene is TRBJ2-1, the V gene TRBV5-5; a possible D gene is TRBD2 (5 bases). CDR3 region: CASNTPGNPDEQFF. Here the CDR3 DNA reads TGTGCCAGCAACACCCCCGGGAACCCTGATGAGCAGTTCTTC.